Sequencing of this T cell receptor beta chain was carried out in a study of sequential checkpoint blockade in melanoma. Across the study: First-line arms were nivolumab then ipilimumab, or the reverse, randomized 1:1. After both sequences, patients received maintenance nivolumab.

Treatment in this sample: randomized to nivolumab then ipilimumab (arm A) or the reverse (arm B). None of the patients previously received DNA-damaging chemotherapy. From thawed PBMCs, live CD3+CD8+ cells negative for CD19 and CD56 were sorted. This clone occurred a few times. The germline V gene has CDR1 WNHNN and CDR2 SYGVQD (reference sequence). CDR3 length: 12 residues. Trimming cost V 8 bases and J 6 bases, with 11 bases left between them. Only in-frame clones appear in the TCRdb table, and some are missing; sequencing was by immunoSEQ multiplex PCR. The sample consists of about 15,000 clones, more than 65% of them appearing once.

The receptor was isolated from a human donor with melanoma. This chain joins TRBV10-1 and TRBJ2-1; tentatively, D is TRBD1 (6 bases). Sequenced material: CD8+ T cells sorted from blood (inferred from file names), taken from a patient given nivolumab and ipilimumab in sequence. The DNA of the CDR3 is TGCGCCAGCGGGGGACACCTCAATGAGCAGTTCTTC. Residues: CASGGHLNEQFF.